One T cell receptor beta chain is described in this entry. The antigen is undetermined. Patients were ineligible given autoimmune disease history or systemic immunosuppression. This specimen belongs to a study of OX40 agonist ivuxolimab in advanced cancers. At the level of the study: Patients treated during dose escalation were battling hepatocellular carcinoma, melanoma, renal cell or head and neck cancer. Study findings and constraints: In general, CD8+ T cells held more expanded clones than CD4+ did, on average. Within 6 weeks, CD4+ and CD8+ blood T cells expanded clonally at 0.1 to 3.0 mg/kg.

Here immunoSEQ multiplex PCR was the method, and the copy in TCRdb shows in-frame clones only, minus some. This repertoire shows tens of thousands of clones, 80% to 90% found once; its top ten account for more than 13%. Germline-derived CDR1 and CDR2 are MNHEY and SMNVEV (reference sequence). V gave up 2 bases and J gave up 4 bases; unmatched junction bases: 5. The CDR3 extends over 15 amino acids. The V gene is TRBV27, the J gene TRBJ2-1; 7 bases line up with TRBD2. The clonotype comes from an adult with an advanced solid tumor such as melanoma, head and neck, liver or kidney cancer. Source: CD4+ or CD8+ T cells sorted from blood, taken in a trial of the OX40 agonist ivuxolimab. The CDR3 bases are TGTGCCAGCAGTTTAACTGCGCGGGGGTACAATGAGCAGTTCTTC. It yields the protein CASSLTARGYNEQFF.